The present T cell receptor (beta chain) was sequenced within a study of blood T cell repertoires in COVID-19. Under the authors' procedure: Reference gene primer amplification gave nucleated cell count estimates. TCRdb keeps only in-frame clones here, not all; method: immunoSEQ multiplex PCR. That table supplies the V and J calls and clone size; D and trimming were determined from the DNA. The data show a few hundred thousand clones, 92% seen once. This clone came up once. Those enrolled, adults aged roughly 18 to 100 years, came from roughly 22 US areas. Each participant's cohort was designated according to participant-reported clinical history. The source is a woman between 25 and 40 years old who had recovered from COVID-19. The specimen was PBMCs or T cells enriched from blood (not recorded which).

The CDR3 DNA reads as TGTGCCAGCGGCTCCAGGACAGTCGCCGAGCAGTACTTC. Protein sequence: CASGSRTVAEQYF. This chain uses TRBV5-4 with TRBJ2-7; possibly TRBD1 for D (6 bases). The CDR3 has 13 amino acids. In germline, CDR1 is SGHNT, CDR2 YYREEE (reference sequence). V was trimmed by 7 bases and J by 6 bases, leaving 17 bases between them.